Below are 30 T cell receptor beta chains sequenced from a single sample in a study of shared clonotypes between healthy human individuals. Profiled with immunoSEQ multiplex PCR; TCRdb holds only in-frame clones, not every one. The sample consists of some 580,000 clones, less than 98% of them appearing once. Sequenced sample: naive CD4+ T cells sorted from blood. Subset reported: CD45RA+ positively selected. Receptor source: a woman aged 30 to 39 in good health.

J is TRBJ1-1 and V is TRBV27; D is perhaps TRBD1 (5 bases). This CDR3 has 13 amino acids. V lost 6 bases to trimming and J lost 1 base, with 9 bases between them. Germline-derived CDR1 and CDR2 are MNHEY and SMNVEV (reference sequence). Here the CDR3 DNA reads TGTGCCAGCAGCGTCAGGGCGAACACTGAAGCTTTCTTT. Amino acids: CASSVRANTEAFF.

This clone was seen a single time. The chain joins TRBV9 to TRBJ2-3; D is perhaps TRBD1 or TRBD2 (6 bases each). Germline V lookup: CDR1 SGDLS, CDR2 YYNGEE. This CDR3 has 14 amino acids. Between the trimmed V and J ends, which lost 1 base and 6 bases, there was a span of 12 bases. This chain's CDR3 is CASSVNRAGDTQYF. CDR3 bases: TGTGCCAGCAGCGTAAACAGGGCGGGGGATACGCAGTATTTT.

This clone was seen only once. The rearrangement links TRBV9 to TRBJ1-6; D gene ambiguous. The germline gives CDR1 SGDLS, CDR2 YYNGEE. V shed 4 bases and J shed 7 bases, with 9 bases lying between them. This CDR3 comprises 13 residues. The CDR3 region has the DNA TGTGCCAGCAGCCCCGGACTGAATTCACCCCTCCACTTT. Amino acids: CASSPGLNSPLHF.

This clone has just one count. The V gene is TRBV7-8, the J gene TRBJ2-7, with TRBD2 as a possible D gene (6 bases). The CDR3 sequence is 15 residues long. Germline values: CDR1 SGHVS, CDR2 FQNEAQ. Trimming pared 1 base from V and 6 bases from J, leaving 16 bases between. The CDR3 loop reads CASSLGGRGRSEQYF. CDR3 DNA: TGTGCCAGCAGCTTAGGAGGGCGGGGTCGTAGCGAGCAGTACTTC. Full variable domain (missing parts from reference TRBV7-8 and TRBJ2-7): GAGVSQSPRYKVAKRGQDVALRCDPISGHVSLFWYQQALGQGPEFLTYFQNEAQLDKSGLPSDRFFAERPEGSVSTLKIQRTQQEDSAVYLCASSLGGRGRSEQYFGPGTRLTVT.

On this clone itself: The sample contains more than one DNA sequence encoding this CDR3. The chain couples TRBV11-2 to TRBJ2-7, with a tentative D call TRBD1 (5 bases). Trimming stripped 2 bases from V and 2 bases from J, with 10 bases between. The CDR3 totals 14 residues. Germline V gene lookup returns CDR1 SGHAT and CDR2 FQNNGV. The CDR3 here is CASSLSTGPYEQYF. The CDR3 nucleotides read TGTGCCAGCAGCTTATCCACAGGTCCCTACGAGCAGTACTTC.

The chain is built from TRBV7-9 and TRBJ2-7; TRBD1 agrees at 9 bases. The germline gives CDR1 SEHNR, CDR2 FQNEAQ (reference sequence). Trimming cost V 1 base and J 5 bases; bases outside gene matches: 6. The CDR3 totals 15 residues. CDR3 nucleotides: TGTGCCAGCAGCTTAGGGGGACAGGGTCTCGACGAGCAGTACTTC. It specifies CASSLGGQGLDEQYF.

CDR3 sequence reads: CASTSHPTSGRREQYF. The CDR3 region has the DNA TGTGCCAGCACCTCTCACCCAACTAGCGGGAGACGCGAGCAGTACTTC. The gene calls are TRBV28 and TRBJ2-7, with 11 positions matching TRBD2. The V gene's germline CDR1 is MDHEN and CDR2 SYDVKM. This CDR3 spans 16 amino acids. Unmatched junction bases numbered 14, after V lost 7 bases and J lost 6 bases.

The gene calls are TRBV2 and TRBJ1-1; D might be TRBD1 (5 bases). This CDR3 has 16 amino acids. Trimming pared 11 bases from V and 4 bases from J, leaving 26 bases between. Per the germline V gene, CDR1 is SNHLY and CDR2 is FYNNEI. CDR3 sequence (DNA): TGTGCCTGCATGAGAGAGGGACCCCTTCGGGGCACTGAAGCTTTCTTT. Translated: CACMREGPLRGTEAFF.

The chain links TRBV7-2 to TRBJ2-3; D gene unclear. The CDR3 consists of 15 residues. Germline V CDR1 and CDR2: SGHTA, FQGNSA. V lost 4 bases to trimming and J lost 4 bases, with 15 bases between them. CDR3 coding DNA: TGTGCCAGCAGCTCTGGGATACTCACATCAGATACGCAGTATTTT. Translation: CASSSGILTSDTQYF.

Only one count was recorded for this clone. The chain couples TRBV10-2 to TRBJ2-7; D is ambiguous. This CDR3 region has 16 residues. V shed 6 bases and J shed 2 bases, with 20 bases lying between them. CDR1 WSHSY and CDR2 SAAADI come from the germline V gene. CDR3 bases: TGCGCCAGCAGATTAAGTATGGGGAAATGGGCCTACGAGCAGTACTTC. It codes for CASRLSMGKWAYEQYF.

The rearrangement joins TRBV4-2 to TRBJ2-1, with 11 positions matching TRBD2. The germline gives CDR1 LGHNA, CDR2 YNFKEQ. This CDR3 spans 15 amino acids. V was pared by 9 bases and J by 4 bases, with 8 bases of the junction left unmatched. Here the CDR3 reads CASGPGLAEYNEQFF. For the CDR3, the DNA is TGTGCCAGTGGACCGGGACTAGCGGAATACAATGAGCAGTTCTTC.

This clone is a singleton in its sample. The gene calls are TRBV5-4 and TRBJ1-2; tentatively, D is TRBD1 (5 bases). This CDR3 has 17 amino acids. With 10 bases removed from V and 0 bases from J, the gap between germline ends came to 25 bases. Germline V gene sequence: CDR1 SGHNT, CDR2 YYREEE (reference sequence). This CDR3 reads CAPTRGGTRPSNYGYTF. CDR3 nucleotides: TGTGCCCCAACTCGGGGAGGGACCAGGCCCTCTAACTATGGCTACACCTTC. Full variable domain (remainder filled in from reference TRBV5-4 and TRBJ1-2): ETGVTQSPTHLIKTRGQQVTLRCSSQSGHNTVSWYQQALGQGPQFIFQYYREEENGRGNFPPRFSGLQFPNYSSELNVNALELDDSALYLCAPTRGGTRPSNYGYTFGSGTRLTVV.

The V gene is TRBV25-1, the J gene TRBJ2-3; D is uncertain. V lost 3 bases and J 1 base, leaving 14 bases between the germline ends. The length of the CDR3 is 16 residues. The germline V gene has CDR1 MGHDK and CDR2 SYGVNS. The DNA of the CDR3 is TGTGCCAGCAGTGATTTAAGGGCAGTCGGCACAGATACGCAGTATTTT. This translates into CASSDLRAVGTDTQYF.

The gene calls are TRBV6-1 and TRBJ1-5; D is unresolved. The V gene's germline CDR1 is MNHNS and CDR2 SASEGT. V was pared by 7 bases and J by 0 bases, with 13 bases between. This CDR3 region has 15 residues. As DNA, the CDR3 is TGTGCCAGCAAATTTCAGGAATATAGCAATCAGCCCCAGCATTTT. It codes for CASKFQEYSNQPQHF.

The chain uses TRBV7-3 and TRBJ2-5; 10 positions match TRBD2. The CDR3 sequence is 17 residues long. With V trimmed by 5 bases and J by 5 bases, 14 bases remained unmatched. The germline CDR1 and CDR2 sequences are SGHTA and FQGTGA. Written as DNA, the CDR3 is TGTGCCAGCAGCCCTTATCCTCTAGCGGGAGAGGGGGAGACCCAGTACTTC. Its protein is CASSPYPLAGEGETQYF.

V is TRBV10-2 and J is TRBJ2-3; TRBD2 aligns across 10 bases. Germline V gene lookup returns CDR1 WSHSY and CDR2 SAAADI. V lost 0 bases, J lost 10 bases, and 7 bases stayed unmatched. CDR3 length equals 15 residues. CDR3 coding DNA: TGCGCCAGCAGTGAGTCGGGTCTAGCGGGAGCACCGCAGTATTTT. Protein: CASSESGLAGAPQYF.

The V call is TRBV4-1, the J call TRBJ2-7, with 10 bases identical to TRBD2. J lost 7 bases, V lost 0 bases, and 6 bases had no gene match. There are 15 residues in the CDR3. Germline assignment: CDR1 MGHRA and CDR2 YSYEKL. The CDR3 region has the DNA TGCGCCAGCAGCCAAGATCGAGCGGGAGGGGGGGAGCAGTACTTC. Amino acid sequence: CASSQDRAGGGEQYF.

The chain combines TRBV29-1 with TRBJ2-1; TRBD2 aligns across 14 bases. Germline CDR1 reads SQVTM; CDR2 reads ANQGSEA. The junction had 5 bases not matched to a gene; V was cut back by 7 bases and J by 9 bases. The CDR3 has 13 residues. This CDR3 reads CSAGTSGRSEQFF. The CDR3 DNA sequence: TGCAGCGCCGGGACTAGCGGGAGATCTGAGCAGTTCTTC.

Here the CDR3 reads CSVVQAGNEQYF. The CDR3 DNA follows: TGCAGCGTTGTACAGGCGGGCAACGAGCAGTACTTC. The chain employs TRBV29-1 and TRBJ2-7, with D perhaps matching TRBD1 or TRBD2 (5 bases each). Deletions cut 4 bases from V and 5 bases from J, with 12 bases between. The CDR3 spans 12 residues. Germline CDR1 and CDR2: SQVTM and ANQGSEA.

V usage is TRBV23-1 and J usage is TRBJ2-1, with TRBD1 matching 7 bases. TRBV23-1 is an ORF, with its function uncertain. Unmatched junction bases numbered 9, after V lost 4 bases and J lost 9 bases. The CDR3 is made up of 14 amino acids. The CDR3 protein is CASSPRGQCSEQFF. Here the CDR3 DNA reads TGCGCCAGCAGTCCTAGGGGACAGTGTAGTGAGCAGTTCTTC.

On this clone: This CDR3 is also generated by other DNA sequences in the sample. The chain combines TRBV6-5 with TRBJ1-1, with a possible D match to TRBD1 (5 bases). The V gene lost 0 bases and the J gene lost 5 bases, with 7 bases spanning the gap. The CDR3 length is 13 residues. Germline CDR1 reads MNHEY; CDR2 reads SVGAGI. CDR3 nucleotide sequence: TGTGCCAGCAGTTACTCTAGGGGAACTGAAGCTTTCTTT. Translating it yields CASSYSRGTEAFF.

The chain couples TRBV7-9 to TRBJ1-6; 12 bases are shared with TRBD1. The V gene's germline CDR1 is SEHNR and CDR2 FQNEAQ (reference sequence). The CDR3 has 14 amino acids. V lost 5 bases and J lost 10; bases outside the gene matches: 3. DNA for the CDR3: TGTGCCAGCAGCCCCGGGACAGGGGGCTCACCCCTCCACTTT. Encoded protein: CASSPGTGGSPLHF.

This chain links TRBV19 with TRBJ1-1; possible D gene TRBD1, 6 bases. Trimming took off 7 bases at V and 1 base at J, with 22 bases between the two ends. CDR1 is LNHDA and CDR2 is SQIVND in the germline V gene (reference sequence). CDR3 length: 17 residues. The CDR3 loop reads CASTPGPVKGGNTEAFF. The CDR3 coding sequence is TGTGCCAGTACCCCTGGTCCCGTCAAGGGGGGGAACACTGAAGCTTTCTTT.

The J gene is TRBJ2-7, the V gene TRBV6-6; D is uncertain. V was trimmed by 0 bases and J by 3 bases, leaving 9 bases between them. Germline V gives CDR1 MNHNY, CDR2 SVGAGI (reference sequence). This CDR3 has 14 amino acids. Here the CDR3 DNA reads TGTGCCAGCAGTTACTCGAAAAATCGCTACGAGCAGTACTTC. This gives the protein CASSYSKNRYEQYF.

This clone was detected only once. V gene TRBV15 combines with J gene TRBJ1-3; D gene uncertain. Trimming left V 0 bases short and J 2 bases short, with 11 bases between. The germline V gene encodes CDR1 LNHNV and CDR2 YYDKDF (reference sequence). This CDR3 is built from 16 residues. In nucleotides, the CDR3 is TGTGCCACCAGCAGAGATCCAGGAGCAGCTGGAAACACCATATATTTT. Protein: CATSRDPGAAGNTIYF.

This sequence joins TRBV29-1 and TRBJ2-3; D ambiguous. The CDR3 has 18 amino acids. Germline assignment: CDR1 SQVTM and CDR2 ANQGSEA. The V end was cut by 6 bases, the J end by 1 base, with 26 bases between. The CDR3 loop is CSVEKQFSTPLRTDTQYF. The CDR3 DNA reads as TGCAGCGTGGAAAAACAGTTCTCTACCCCCTTACGCACAGATACGCAGTATTTT.

V and J are TRBV11-2 and TRBJ1-4; TRBD1 might be the D (5 bases). Germline CDR1 reads SGHAT; CDR2 reads FQNNGV. This CDR3 has 15 residues. The V end was cut by 0 bases, the J end by 10 bases, with 15 bases between. Here the CDR3 reads CASSLEMVGRGKLFF. CDR3 nucleotides: TGTGCCAGCAGCTTAGAAATGGTAGGGAGGGGAAAACTGTTTTTT.

The V call is TRBV5-4, the J call TRBJ2-5, with 9 bases matching TRBD1. The tail of the sequence fits TRBJ2-7 better, so the J call may be wrong. CDR1 is SGHNT and CDR2 is YYREEE in the germline V gene (reference sequence). CDR3 length: 13 amino acids. This CDR3 is CASSLTGGNEQYF. CDR3 nucleotide sequence: TGTGCCAGCAGCTTAACAGGGGGCAACGAGCAGTACTTC.

The V call is TRBV9, the J call TRBJ2-7, with D possibly being TRBD1 (5 bases). Trimming took off 2 bases at V and 5 bases at J, with 11 bases between the two ends. Looked up from germline, CDR1 is SGDLS and CDR2 is YYNGEE. This CDR3 has 13 amino acids. In DNA, the CDR3 is TGTGCCAGCAGCGTGGCAGGGTTGCACGAGCAGTACTTC. Amino acids: CASSVAGLHEQYF.

The chain joins TRBV6-6 to TRBJ2-7, with D uncertain. CDR1 is MNHNY, CDR2 SVGAGI, per germline (reference sequence). The CDR3 length is 11 residues. Deletions cut 5 bases from V and 6 bases from J, with 8 bases between. CDR3 nucleotide sequence: TGTGCCAGCAGTCCCGCCGCCGAGCAGTACTTC. Amino acid sequence: CASSPAAEQYF.